The 32 T cell receptor beta chains reported below all come from one sample, sequenced in a study of identifying expanded T cells in peripheral blood. The assay was immunoSEQ multiplex PCR, and TCRdb's table has in-frame clones only and misses some. The data hold 45,000 to 60,000 clones, with approximately 82% observed a single time. Material: blood. The origin of the receptors is a person between 18 and 70 years old in good health.

This chain connects TRBV7-6 to TRBJ2-5, with D perhaps matching TRBD1 (5 bases). Germline CDR1 and CDR2: SGHVS and FNYEAQ. This CDR3 region has 14 residues. V was cut by 4 bases and J by 2 bases, with 11 bases left in between. The CDR3 nucleotides are TGTGCCAGCAGCTCCAGGGCCCAGCAAGAGACCCAGTACTTC. Protein sequence: CASSSRAQQETQYF.

This clone has more than one count but fewer than ten. This sequence joins TRBV9 and TRBJ1-3; 7 nucleotides line up with TRBD1. The CDR3 loop spans 16 amino acids. Trimming removed 3 bases from V and 0 bases from J; junction bases left unmatched: 6. Germline lookup yields CDR1 SGDLS and CDR2 YYNGEE. The CDR3 sequence is CASSAYRGGSGNTIYF. The CDR3 DNA reads as TGTGCCAGCAGCGCCTACAGGGGAGGCTCTGGAAACACCATATATTTT.

V and J are TRBV7-6 and TRBJ2-2; TRBD1 aligns across 7 bases. The CDR3 is made up of 18 amino acids. In germline, CDR1 is SGHVS, CDR2 FNYEAQ. V was clipped by 3 bases and J by 0 bases; unmatched bases: 10. CDR3 in amino acids: CASSFSTPQGPNTGELFF. In DNA form, the CDR3 reads TGTGCCAGCAGCTTCTCTACTCCACAGGGGCCGAACACCGGGGAGCTGTTTTTT.

The chain uses TRBV6-5 and TRBJ2-3, with 10 bases that match TRBD2. Trimming cost V 11 bases and J 5 bases; bases outside gene matches: 10. Germline V lookup: CDR1 MNHEY, CDR2 SVGAGI. This CDR3 spans 14 amino acids. For the CDR3, the DNA is TGTGCCGTAACGCTAGCGGGAGAGGGAGATACGCAGTATTTT. Amino acid sequence: CAVTLAGEGDTQYF.

The V call is TRBV5-1, the J call TRBJ2-3; 7 nucleotides match TRBD1. There are 14 residues in the CDR3. Germline lookup yields CDR1 SGHRS and CDR2 YFSETQ. V dropped 5 bases and J dropped 2; count of bases not matched to a gene: 5. CDR3 protein: CASRGDRYTDTQYF. The DNA of the CDR3 is TGCGCCAGCAGGGGGGACAGATACACAGATACGCAGTATTTT. Complete variable domain (other parts from reference TRBV5-1 and TRBJ2-3): KAGVTQTPRYLIKTRGQQVTLSCSPISGHRSVSWYQQTPGQGLQFLFEYFSETQRNKGNFPGRFSGRQFSNSRSEMNVSTLELGDSALYLCASRGDRYTDTQYFGPGTRLTVL.

J is TRBJ2-3 and V is TRBV7-2; a possible D gene is TRBD2 (5 bases). Looked up from germline, CDR1 is SGHTA and CDR2 is FQGNSA. The CDR3 covers 15 residues. V dropped 1 base and J dropped 1 base, with 9 bases sitting between them. Here the CDR3 reads CASSLGGPGTDTQYF. The CDR3 DNA reads TGTGCCAGCAGCTTAGGAGGGCCCGGCACAGATACGCAGTATTTT.

Only one count was recorded for this clone. The chain employs TRBV6-5 and TRBJ1-6; D not certain. The V end lost 3 bases, the J end lost 5 bases, and 14 bases lay between the germline ends. This CDR3 contains 16 residues. Germline CDR1 is MNHEY and CDR2 is SVGAGI. The CDR3 nucleotides are TGTGCCAGCAGTTATATGCCTGGAGCTAATAATTCACCCCTCCACTTT. It translates to CASSYMPGANNSPLHF.

The chain is built from TRBV6-1 and TRBJ2-7; D is ambiguous. The CDR3 loop spans 14 amino acids. V lost 4 bases, J lost 7 bases, and 17 bases lay in between. Germline V lookup: CDR1 MNHNS, CDR2 SASEGT. The CDR3 DNA reads TGTGCCAGCAGTGCTAAATCGACCGTTGGGGAGCAGTACTTC. Its protein product is CASSAKSTVGEQYF.

The chain employs TRBV28 and TRBJ1-2; tentative D call: TRBD1 (6 bases). Trimming removed 3 bases from V and 3 bases from J, with 17 bases in between. The CDR3 contains 16 residues. The germline CDR1 and CDR2 sequences are MDHEN and SYDVKM. The CDR3 coding sequence is TGTGCCAGCAGTTTTCCACAGGGTTCAGGGTACTATGGCTACACCTTC. This translates into CASSFPQGSGYYGYTF.

The chain recombines TRBV7-2 with TRBJ2-1; D might be TRBD2 (5 bases). The CDR3 has 13 residues. Trimming stripped 6 bases from V and 10 bases from J, with 16 bases between. Germline CDR1 and CDR2: SGHTA and FQGNSA. The CDR3 DNA reads TGTGCCAGCAGACGACAAGGAGGATTCGAGCAGTTCTTC. It yields the protein CASRRQGGFEQFF.

The chain carries TRBV2 and TRBJ2-5, with a weak D call TRBD1 (5 bases). CDR1 is SNHLY, CDR2 FYNNEI, per germline. V lost 4 bases to trimming and J lost 1 base, with 7 bases between them. The CDR3 runs 13 residues. CDR3 nucleotide sequence: TGTGCCAGCAGTGGACAGACCCAAGAGACCCAGTACTTC. It encodes CASSGQTQETQYF. Full variable domain (remainder filled in from reference TRBV2 and TRBJ2-5): EPEVTQTPSHQVTQMGQEVILRCVPISNHLYFYWYRQILGQKVEFLVSFYNNEISEKSEIFDDQFSVERPDGSNFTLKIRSTKLEDSAMYFCASSGQTQETQYFGPGTRLLVL.

The chain combines TRBV7-9 with TRBJ2-3; D not certain. There are 13 residues in the CDR3. Germline V gives CDR1 SEHNR, CDR2 FQNEAQ (reference sequence). Trimming pared 1 base from V and 9 bases from J, leaving 11 bases between. DNA for the CDR3: TGTGCCAGCAGCTTAGTCGAATCGGAGACGCAGTATTTT. Protein product: CASSLVESETQYF.

The V call is TRBV19, the J call TRBJ1-3, with D possibly being TRBD1 (5 bases). The CDR3 loop spans 17 amino acids. The V and J ends lost 3 bases and 4 bases respectively, with 19 bases between them. In germline, CDR1 is LNHDA, CDR2 SQIVND (reference sequence). The CDR3 region has the DNA TGTGCCAGTAGTATTGTAGCCTTCAGGGCAAAAGGAAACACCATATATTTT. Translated: CASSIVAFRAKGNTIYF.

V gene TRBV27 combines with J gene TRBJ2-6; no firm D call. This CDR3 has 13 residues. Germline V CDR1 and CDR2: MNHEY, SMNVEV (reference sequence). Trimming left V 5 bases short and J 4 bases short, with 6 bases between. This CDR3 reads CASSPSGANVLTF. The CDR3 DNA is TGTGCCAGCAGTCCATCCGGGGCCAACGTCCTGACTTTC.

The chain joins TRBV4-1 to TRBJ2-7; 9 bases agree with TRBD2. The CDR3 extends over 15 amino acids. The germline CDR1 and CDR2 sequences are MGHRA and YSYEKL. V shed 2 bases and J 1 base; nucleotides not matched to a gene: 3. CDR3 loop: CASSQFTSGSYEQYV. DNA for the CDR3: TGCGCCAGCAGCCAATTCACTAGCGGGTCCTACGAGCAGTACGTC.

The chain is built from TRBV29-1 and TRBJ2-7; D is possibly TRBD1 (5 bases). The CDR3 covers 13 residues. Germline CDR1 and CDR2: SQVTM and ANQGSEA. Trimming removed 6 bases at V and 4 bases at J, with 16 bases between. CDR3 DNA: TGCAGCGTGAAGGTAACAGGTTTTTACGAGCAGTACTTC. Protein sequence: CSVKVTGFYEQYF.

The V and J genes are TRBV19 and TRBJ2-7, with D unresolved. Per the germline V gene, CDR1 is LNHDA and CDR2 is SQIVND (reference sequence). Trimming left V 10 bases short and J 5 bases short, with 18 bases between. There are 13 residues in the CDR3. CDR3 coding DNA: TGTGCCACCCGTTCGCGGCCTGGGGACGAGCAGTACTTC. It codes for CATRSRPGDEQYF.

The V and J genes are TRBV2 and TRBJ2-1, with 11 bases lining up with TRBD2. V was clipped by 3 bases and J by 7 bases; unmatched bases: 5. Germline CDR1 SNHLY, CDR2 FYNNEI. This CDR3 is 15 amino acids long. CDR3 DNA sequence: TGTGCCAGCAGTGATTCTAGCGGGGGGAGGAATGAGCAGTTCTTC. Translating it yields CASSDSSGGRNEQFF. Filled out from reference TRBV2 and TRBJ2-1, the complete variable domain reads EPEVTQTPSHQVTQMGQEVILRCVPISNHLYFYWYRQILGQKVEFLVSFYNNEISEKSEIFDDQFSVERPDGSNFTLKIRSTKLEDSAMYFCASSDSSGGRNEQFFGPGTRLTVL.

This clone has more than one count but fewer than ten. The chain couples TRBV19 to TRBJ2-6; D may match TRBD1 or TRBD2 (6 bases each). With 4 bases removed from V and 3 bases from J, the gap between germline ends came to 25 bases. CDR3 length equals 20 residues. Germline loops: CDR1 LNHDA, CDR2 SQIVND (reference sequence). The CDR3 region has the DNA TGTGCCAGTAGTAGGGGGGCAGCACAGAGGGAGGCGCGTGGGGCCAACGTCCTGACTTTC. Encoded protein: CASSRGAAQREARGANVLTF.

CDR3 amino acids: CASSEQGQARDGYTF. The CDR3 DNA is TGTGCCAGCAGTGAACAGGGACAGGCGAGGGATGGCTACACCTTC. The genes are TRBV6-1 and TRBJ1-2, with 8 bases aligning to TRBD1. Germline assignment: CDR1 MNHNS and CDR2 SASEGT. With V trimmed by 2 bases and J by 6 bases, 8 bases remained unmatched. This CDR3 is 15 amino acids long.

This chain connects TRBV7-2 to TRBJ2-1; 7 nucleotides match TRBD2. Germline lookup yields CDR1 SGHTA and CDR2 FQGNSA. The CDR3 length is 16 residues. Unmatched junction bases numbered 11, after V lost 2 bases and J lost 7 bases. In DNA, the CDR3 is TGTGCCAGCAGCTTACTTCGTGGGGAGGGGCGGAATGAGCAGTTCTTC. Protein sequence: CASSLLRGEGRNEQFF.

The CDR3 spells CASSMWGATEAFF. In nucleotides, the CDR3 is TGTGCCAGTAGTATGTGGGGGGCTACTGAAGCTTTCTTT. The V gene is TRBV19, the J gene TRBJ1-1; D perhaps matches TRBD1 (6 bases). The CDR3 spans 13 residues. V was pared by 3 bases and J by 5 bases, with 10 bases between. Germline-derived CDR1 and CDR2 are LNHDA and SQIVND (reference sequence).

V is TRBV5-6 and J is TRBJ2-7; no definite D call. V was pared by 2 bases and J by 7 bases, with 10 bases between. There are 12 residues in the CDR3. Germline CDR1 SGHDT, CDR2 YYEEEE. This CDR3 is CASSFKGREQYF. CDR3 DNA: TGTGCCAGCAGCTTCAAGGGAAGAGAGCAGTACTTC.

In this sample, this clone turned up once. CDR3: CASTRTVVPDTQYF. The CDR3 DNA sequence: TGCGCCAGTACCAGGACGGTTGTCCCAGATACGCAGTATTTT. The rearrangement links TRBV5-1 to TRBJ2-3; D unclear. The CDR3 is 14 residues long. The germline V and J ends were trimmed by 8 bases and 4 bases, with 17 bases remaining between them. Germline assignment: CDR1 SGHRS and CDR2 YFSETQ.

This clone appeared once. CDR3 in amino acids: CASSKKPREQYV. The CDR3, as DNA: TGTGCCAGCAGCAAGAAACCGAGGGAGCAGTACGTC. The J gene is TRBJ2-7, the V gene TRBV21-1; whether TRBD2, the table's D call, matches the DNA was not checked. TRBV21-1 is listed as a pseudogene. The CDR3 is 12 amino acids.

This clone has a single count. This chain connects TRBV6-6 to TRBJ2-1; TRBD2 matches at 9 bases. The germline CDR1 and CDR2 sequences are MNHNY and SVGAGI (reference sequence). This CDR3 is 16 amino acids long. With V trimmed by 5 bases and J by 7 bases, 12 bases remained unmatched. CDR3 residues: CASSRSGAGGGNEQFF. The CDR3 DNA is TGTGCCAGCAGTCGGTCCGGGGCGGGAGGGGGGAATGAGCAGTTCTTC.

This chain uses TRBV2 with TRBJ2-7; 8 bases fit TRBD1. Unmatched junction bases numbered 6, after V lost 8 bases and J lost 6 bases. Germline V gene lookup returns CDR1 SNHLY and CDR2 FYNNEI. The CDR3 contains 12 residues. CDR3 sequence reads: CASHRGAGEQYV. The CDR3 nucleotides read TGTGCCAGCCACAGGGGGGCTGGCGAGCAGTACGTC.

V and J are TRBV27 and TRBJ2-7, with D possibly being TRBD1 (5 bases). The germline V gene has CDR1 MNHEY and CDR2 SMNVEV (reference sequence). The length of the CDR3 is 15 residues. The ends were cut back, 6 bases at V and 3 bases at J, with 18 bases in the middle. CDR3 in DNA: TGTGCCAGCAGACCGGACATCCTGGGGTACTACGAGCAGTACTTC. It is translated as CASRPDILGYYEQYF.

J is TRBJ2-3 and V is TRBV5-1; 10 bases are shared with TRBD2. Germline V gives CDR1 SGHRS, CDR2 YFSETQ. V lost 6 bases to trimming and J lost 5 bases; unmatched junction nucleotides: 12. The CDR3 loop spans 16 amino acids. The CDR3 region has the DNA TGCGCCAGCACCCGTACCGGGACTAGCGAGGTAGATACGCAGTATTTT. Protein product: CASTRTGTSEVDTQYF. Together with reference TRBV5-1 and TRBJ2-3, the CDR3 gives the full variable domain: KAGVTQTPRYLIKTRGQQVTLSCSPISGHRSVSWYQQTPGQGLQFLFEYFSETQRNKGNFPGRFSGRQFSNSRSEMNVSTLELGDSALYLCASTRTGTSEVDTQYFGPGTRLTVL.

The chain couples TRBV9 to TRBJ2-6; D not certain. V shed 0 bases and J shed 2 bases, with 15 bases lying between them. Germline V gene sequence: CDR1 SGDLS, CDR2 YYNGEE. The CDR3 length is 18 residues. DNA for the CDR3: TGTGCCAGCAGCGTAGCGTCAAGTGGGGATCCTGGGGCCAACGTCCTGACTTTC. Translating it yields CASSVASSGDPGANVLTF.

This clone has more than one count but fewer than ten. The chain employs TRBV18 and TRBJ1-1; D gene uncertain. Between the trimmed V and J ends, which lost 10 bases and 3 bases, there was a span of 6 bases. The CDR3 is 10 amino acids. CDR1 and CDR2 (germline): KGHSH, LQKENI. The chain's CDR3 is CATADTEAFF. CDR3 nucleotide sequence: TGTGCCACCGCTGACACTGAAGCTTTCTTT.

This chain connects TRBV6-5 to TRBJ1-1, with unresolved D. The V end lost 4 bases, the J end lost 7 bases, and 10 bases lay between the germline ends. Looked up from germline, CDR1 is MNHEY and CDR2 is SVGAGI. The CDR3 is 12 amino acids. In DNA form, the CDR3 reads TGTGCCAGCAGTTCCCTAAGGAATGAAGCTTTCTTT. This codes for CASSSLRNEAFF.